This T cell receptor (beta chain) was sequenced for a study of spatial heterogeneity in lung cancer. There are a few counts of this clonotype. Every TCR cDNA molecule bore its own unique molecular identifier. Each CDR3 protein is one row after TCRdb ran MiXCR on the 5' RACE reads. The data contain 9,500 to 12,000 distinct CDR3 sequences, about a fifth of them seen just once; the ten biggest clones take up roughly two fifths. Time point meaning: blood at routine non-recurrence follow-up after resection. Germline CDR1 reads DFQATT; CDR2 reads SNEGSKA (reference sequence). CDR3 length: 12 amino acids. V dropped 3 bases and J dropped 9 bases, with 12 bases sitting between them.

V is TRBV20-1 and J is TRBJ1-5; D not resolved. The sample consisted of PBMCs, taken at follow-up. The sequence was obtained from a male donor with early-stage non-small cell lung cancer. The CDR3 DNA reads TGCAGTGCTAGTTCAGAGATCGGGCCCCAGCATTTT. Residues: CSASSEIGPQHF.